This T cell receptor (beta chain) was observed in a study of T cell responses to AZD1222 COVID-19 vaccine. TCRdb's copy holds only in-frame clones and misses some; the assay was immunoSEQ multiplex PCR. The table records 100,000 to 150,000 clones, roughly 85% of them present only once. This CDR3 spans 13 amino acids. Germline V gene data show CDR1 as SNHLY and CDR2 as FYNNEI. V gave up 7 bases and J gave up 3 bases; unmatched junction bases: 1. Study-level results: Every sample of the repertoires postdated the peak T cell response. Just six people given AZD1222 tested seropositive at baseline. Targets within unmutated variant regions were reportedly found for nearly half of spike-specific TCRs.

As to this clone: The antigen remains undetermined.

The source was peripheral blood, collected on day 0 of AZD1222 vaccination. V usage is TRBV2 and J usage is TRBJ2-2; 8 nucleotides agree with TRBD2. The TCR comes from an adult in good health. CDR3 region: CASTREDTGELFF. The DNA of the CDR3 is TGTGCCAGCACGCGGGAGGACACCGGGGAGCTGTTTTTT. The whole variable domain, filled in from reference TRBV2 and TRBJ2-2, reads EPEVTQTPSHQVTQMGQEVILRCVPISNHLYFYWYRQILGQKVEFLVSFYNNEISEKSEIFDDQFSVERPDGSNFTLKIRSTKLEDSAMYFCASTREDTGELFFGEGSRLTVL.